This passage covers 28 T cell receptor beta chains from one sample sequenced in a study of blood T cell repertoires in COVID-19. Clones were read by immunoSEQ multiplex PCR, and TCRdb kept only the in-frame ones, dropping some. The sample lists some 300,000 clones, around 89% seen once, with around 4.5% in the top ten. The source material was PBMCs or T cells enriched from blood (not recorded which). Source of these receptors: a woman between 18 and 29 years old with acute COVID-19.

This clone appeared once. The chain couples TRBV7-9 to TRBJ1-6; D remains ambiguous. The V end lost 10 bases, the J end lost 15 bases, and 13 bases lay between the germline ends. CDR1 is SEHNR, CDR2 FQNEAQ, per germline (reference sequence). The CDR3 spans 10 residues. The CDR3 DNA reads as TGTGCCACCAAAGGAGATCTCCTCCACTTT. It codes for CATKGDLLHF.

This clone has a single count. The rearrangement links TRBV28 to TRBJ2-7, with 7 bases lining up with TRBD1. After removal of 0 bases from V and 3 bases from J, the junction contained 2 bases not matched to a gene. The length of the CDR3 is 14 residues. Per germline, CDR1 MDHEN and CDR2 SYDVKM. The CDR3 loop is CASSLWGQFYEQYF. The CDR3, as DNA: TGTGCCAGCAGTTTATGGGGACAGTTCTACGAGCAGTACTTC.

The chain carries TRBV7-8 and TRBJ1-1; 9 bases line up with TRBD1. Trimming at V came to 3 bases and at J to 3 bases, leaving 2 bases not matched to a gene. This CDR3 region has 14 residues. Germline values: CDR1 SGHVS, CDR2 FQNEAQ. The CDR3 DNA reads as TGTGCCAGCAGCTTTACAGGGGGCGACACTGAAGCTTTCTTT. Protein sequence: CASSFTGGDTEAFF.

The chain combines TRBV9 with TRBJ1-5; D is undetermined. Trimming left V 0 bases short and J 0 bases short, with 7 bases between. Germline loops: CDR1 SGDLS, CDR2 YYNGEE. This CDR3 region has 15 residues. CDR3 residues: CASSVGGHSNQPQHF. The CDR3, as DNA: TGTGCCAGCAGCGTAGGAGGGCATAGCAATCAGCCCCAGCATTTT.

The J gene is TRBJ1-3, the V gene TRBV27; possible D gene TRBD1, 6 bases. The germline gives CDR1 MNHEY, CDR2 SMNVEV (reference sequence). This CDR3 has 19 amino acids. Trimming left V 5 bases short and J 0 bases short, with 23 bases between. In nucleotides, the CDR3 is TGTGCCAGCAGTCCAGACTACTTTAAGGGACACCGCTCTGGAAACACCATATATTTT. Protein sequence: CASSPDYFKGHRSGNTIYF.

This rearrangement joins TRBV3-1 (or the pseudogene TRBV3-2) to TRBJ1-2, with 8 bases that match TRBD1. Germline assignment: CDR1 LGHDT and CDR2 YNNKEL (reference sequence). The CDR3 runs 14 residues. Unmatched junction bases numbered 6, after V lost 4 bases and J lost 5 bases. CDR3 protein: CASSPGQVKYGYTF. The CDR3 DNA sequence: TGTGCCAGCAGCCCGGGACAGGTGAAGTATGGCTACACCTTC.

The chain recombines TRBV9 with TRBJ2-1; the match to TRBD2 covers 7 bases. Germline V gene sequence: CDR1 SGDLS, CDR2 YYNGEE. The V and J ends lost 2 bases and 1 base, in that order; junction bases with no gene match: 6. There are 16 residues in the CDR3. The CDR3 protein is CASSVGVSGSYNEQFF. As DNA, the CDR3 is TGTGCCAGCAGCGTCGGAGTTAGCGGGTCCTACAATGAGCAGTTCTTC.

The chain links TRBV18 to TRBJ1-3; no firm D call. Germline assignment: CDR1 KGHSH and CDR2 LQKENI. The V end was cut by 1 base, the J end by 0 bases, with 10 bases between. This CDR3 is 16 amino acids long. Here the CDR3 reads CASSPQASDSGNTIYF. DNA for the CDR3: TGTGCCAGCTCACCACAGGCAAGCGACTCTGGAAACACCATATATTTT. The variable domain in full, completed from reference TRBV18 and TRBJ1-3, reads NAGVMQNPRHLVRRRGQEARLRCSPMKGHSHVYWYRQLPEEGLKFMVYLQKENIIDESGMPKERFSAEFPKEGPSILRIQQVVRGDSAAYFCASSPQASDSGNTIYFGEGSWLTVV.

In the case of this clone: Other DNA sequences in this sample translate to the same CDR3. The chain links TRBV28 to TRBJ1-3, with 8 bases fitting TRBD1. J was trimmed by 4 bases and V by 2 bases; bases with no gene match: 7. Germline V gives CDR1 MDHEN, CDR2 SYDVKM. This CDR3 comprises 16 residues. The CDR3 sequence is CASSLPQGAGGNTIYF. CDR3 DNA: TGTGCCAGCAGTTTACCTCAGGGGGCGGGCGGAAACACCATATATTTT.

The chain links TRBV7-9 to TRBJ2-1, with 11 bases matching TRBD2. The ends lost 5 bases at V and 4 bases at J; junction bases unmatched: 10. CDR3 length: 17 amino acids. In germline, CDR1 is SEHNR, CDR2 FQNEAQ (reference sequence). As DNA, the CDR3 is TGTGCCAGCAGCCCGAGCCCTAGCGGGGGGCCATACAATGAGCAGTTCTTC. Its translation: CASSPSPSGGPYNEQFF. The variable domain in full, with the rest retrieved from reference TRBV7-9 and TRBJ2-1, is DTGVSQNPRHKITKRGQNVTFRCDPISEHNRLYWYRQTLGQGPEFLTYFQNEAQLEKSRLLSDRFSAERPKGSFSTLEIQRTEQGDSAMYLCASSPSPSGGPYNEQFFGPGTRLTVL.

The chain is built from TRBV24-1 and TRBJ2-3; D gene ambiguous. In germline, CDR1 is KGHDR, CDR2 SFDVKD. The CDR3 spans 14 residues. Between the trimmed V and J ends, which lost 3 bases and 5 bases, there was a span of 11 bases. CDR3 in amino acids: CATSDRLEEDTQYF. The CDR3 DNA sequence: TGTGCCACCAGTGATCGCTTAGAGGAAGATACGCAGTATTTT.

The rearrangement joins TRBV5-6 to TRBJ2-1, with D tentatively TRBD1 (5 bases). This CDR3 comprises 17 residues. Germline CDR1 is SGHDT and CDR2 is YYEEEE. The V end lost 4 bases, the J end lost 0 bases, and 17 bases lay between the germline ends. CDR3 sequence: CASSPEDTENSYNEQFF. In DNA, the CDR3 is TGTGCCAGCAGCCCCGAGGACACAGAAAACTCCTACAATGAGCAGTTCTTC.

V gene TRBV2 combines with J gene TRBJ2-6, with 7 nucleotides matching TRBD1. The trim removed 11 bases at V and 1 base at J, leaving 5 bases unmatched. CDR1 and CDR2 (germline): SNHLY, FYNNEI. The CDR3 runs 14 residues. The CDR3 reads CASHRGSGANVLTF. In nucleotides, the CDR3 is TGTGCCTCACACAGGGGTTCTGGGGCCAACGTCCTGACTTTC.

The J gene is TRBJ2-3, the V gene TRBV5-1; weak D call: TRBD2 (6 bases). Looked up from germline, CDR1 is SGHRS and CDR2 is YFSETQ. The ends were cut back, 0 bases at V and 0 bases at J, with 11 bases in the middle. The CDR3 has 16 amino acids. The DNA for the CDR3 is TGCGCCAGCAGCTTGGGGGTAGCGGTTAGCACAGATACGCAGTATTTT. Residues: CASSLGVAVSTDTQYF. Using reference TRBV5-1 and TRBJ2-3 for the parts outside the CDR3, the full variable domain is KAGVTQTPRYLIKTRGQQVTLSCSPISGHRSVSWYQQTPGQGLQFLFEYFSETQRNKGNFPGRFSGRQFSNSRSEMNVSTLELGDSALYLCASSLGVAVSTDTQYFGPGTRLTVL.

The V gene is TRBV28, the J gene TRBJ1-4; D is ambiguous. This CDR3 is built from 15 residues. Germline V gives CDR1 MDHEN, CDR2 SYDVKM. Trimming cost V 0 bases and J 0 bases, with 5 bases left between them. The CDR3 region has the DNA TGTGCCAGCAGTTTATGGGCGGCAACTAATGAAAAACTGTTTTTT. Amino acid sequence: CASSLWAATNEKLFF.

The V and J genes are TRBV3-1 (or the pseudogene TRBV3-2) and TRBJ2-6; D call uncertain. This CDR3 is 13 amino acids long. Germline loops: CDR1 LGHDT, CDR2 YNNKEL (reference sequence). V gave up 4 bases and J gave up 3 bases, with 4 bases separating them. This CDR3 is CASSPFGANVLTF. The CDR3, as DNA: TGTGCCAGCAGCCCCTTTGGGGCCAACGTCCTGACTTTC.

The chain employs TRBV3-1 (or the pseudogene TRBV3-2) and TRBJ1-2; maybe TRBD1 (5 bases). Trimming cost V 3 bases and J 4 bases, with 6 bases left between them. The CDR3 spans 12 residues. Germline loops: CDR1 LGHDT, CDR2 YNNKEL (reference sequence). CDR3 amino acids: CASSQGRYGYTF. Here the CDR3 DNA reads TGTGCCAGCAGCCAGGGGCGCTATGGCTACACCTTC.

This clone was seen once. The chain is built from TRBV5-1 and TRBJ1-1, with 10 bases matching TRBD1. Germline V gene data show CDR1 as SGHRS and CDR2 as YFSETQ. The length of the CDR3 is 15 residues. V shed 4 bases and J 1 base; nucleotides not matched to a gene: 4. The CDR3 here is CASSGGTGANTEAFF. The CDR3, as DNA: TGCGCCAGCAGCGGGGGGACAGGGGCGAACACTGAAGCTTTCTTT.

The CDR3 nucleotides are TGTGCCAGCAGGGCCGGGACTAGCCCCTACGAGCAGTACTTC. Its translation is CASRAGTSPYEQYF. This chain connects TRBV2 to TRBJ2-7, with TRBD2 matching 9 bases. The CDR3 extends over 14 amino acids. V was pared by 6 bases and J by 2 bases, with 5 bases of the junction left unmatched. From germline, CDR1 is SNHLY and CDR2 FYNNEI.

The chain couples TRBV28 to TRBJ2-5; TRBD2 matches 8 bases. The CDR3 is made up of 19 amino acids. Unmatched junction bases numbered 20, after V lost 4 bases and J lost 4 bases. The germline V gene has CDR1 MDHEN and CDR2 SYDVKM. CDR3 nucleotides: TGTGCCAGCAGTTCCCCCCAGGGTTTCAGCGGGAGAACCTTAGAGACCCAGTACTTC. Its translation is CASSSPQGFSGRTLETQYF.

The chain links TRBV27 to TRBJ2-1, with D possibly being TRBD2 (5 bases). The CDR3 extends over 15 amino acids. V was trimmed by 5 bases and J by 0 bases, leaving 11 bases between them. In germline, CDR1 is MNHEY, CDR2 SMNVEV (reference sequence). The CDR3 DNA reads as TGTGCCAGCAGTCGGACTCAAAGCTCCTACAATGAGCAGTTCTTC. Its protein is CASSRTQSSYNEQFF.

The rearrangement uses TRBV7-3 and TRBJ1-6; D unclear. The germline CDR1 and CDR2 sequences are SGHTA and FQGTGA. The V and J ends lost 4 bases and 6 bases respectively, with 7 bases between them. The CDR3 length is 13 residues. The CDR3 region is CASSSSINSPLHF. In DNA form, the CDR3 reads TGTGCCAGCAGCTCCAGTATTAATTCACCCCTCCACTTT.

As DNA, the CDR3 is TGCGCCAGCAGCCCTCAACCGGGACAGCTGAACTATGGCTACACCTTC. Translation: CASSPQPGQLNYGYTF. The chain recombines TRBV5-1 with TRBJ1-2, with 7 bases fitting TRBD1. Trimming at V came to 4 bases and at J to 2 bases, leaving 11 bases not matched to a gene. CDR1 is SGHRS, CDR2 YFSETQ, per germline. CDR3 length: 16 residues.

The V and J genes are TRBV14 and TRBJ2-7; the D gene is possibly TRBD2 (6 bases). Trimming removed 2 bases at V and 6 bases at J, with 11 bases between. The CDR3 is 13 amino acids. Germline V gene lookup returns CDR1 SGHDN and CDR2 FVKESK. Here the CDR3 reads CASSQIVGGEQYF. The CDR3 nucleotides read TGTGCCAGCAGCCAAATCGTGGGGGGCGAGCAGTACTTC.

V usage is TRBV19 and J usage is TRBJ1-4, with unresolved D. Trimming pared 5 bases from V and 3 bases from J, leaving 10 bases between. Germline-derived CDR1 and CDR2 are LNHDA and SQIVND (reference sequence). The CDR3 contains 14 residues. CDR3 nucleotides: TGTGCCAGTAGTCCGCCAGGTTCTAATGAAAAACTGTTTTTT. This translates into CASSPPGSNEKLFF.

In its sample, this clone was seen a few times. CDR3 protein: CAWSGTKTGSSYNEQFF. CDR3 nucleotide sequence: TGTGCCTGGAGTGGGACCAAGACAGGGAGCTCCTACAATGAGCAGTTCTTC. The chain has TRBV30 and TRBJ2-1; 7 nucleotides align to TRBD1. Trimming at V came to 1 base and at J to 0 bases, leaving 9 bases not matched to a gene. Germline V gives CDR1 GTSNPN, CDR2 SVGIG (reference sequence). The CDR3 consists of 17 residues.

V is TRBV27 and J is TRBJ2-7; D may be TRBD2 (7 bases). The CDR3 runs to 14 residues. Trimming cost V 5 bases and J 0 bases, with 11 bases left between them. Per germline, CDR1 MNHEY and CDR2 SMNVEV (reference sequence). The CDR3 here is CASSPGDYSYEQYF. The CDR3, as DNA: TGTGCCAGCAGTCCAGGGGACTACTCCTACGAGCAGTACTTC.

The chain is built from TRBV7-9 and TRBJ2-5; no clear D. The V end lost 5 bases, the J end lost 5 bases, and 3 bases lay between the germline ends. The germline CDR1 and CDR2 sequences are SEHNR and FQNEAQ (reference sequence). This CDR3 spans 10 amino acids. CDR3 sequence reads: CASSQETQYF. The DNA for the CDR3 is TGTGCCAGCAGCCAGGAGACCCAGTACTTC.